Following are 22 T cell receptor beta chains from one sample sequenced in a study of cytomegalovirus exposure and HLA in healthy donors. In the PCR, 60 Vbeta and 13 Jbeta primers were used. Generated by immunoSEQ multiplex PCR, the TCRdb table keeps only in-frame clones and is missing some. This sample yields about 230,000 clones, of which 85% are seen a single time; over 1% belongs to the top ten. The sequenced sample consisted of PBMCs. The source of these receptors is a human donor in good health.

DNA of the CDR3: TGTGCCAGCAGCTTTCCGGGGAGCTCCTACAATGAGCAGTTCTTC. It translates to CASSFPGSSYNEQFF. V and J are TRBV5-6 and TRBJ2-1; tentative D call: TRBD2 (5 bases). Germline V lookup: CDR1 SGHDT, CDR2 YYEEEE. The CDR3 extends over 15 amino acids. Deletions cut 2 bases from V and 0 bases from J, with 9 bases between.

The gene calls are TRBV7-6 and TRBJ2-7, with D perhaps TRBD1 (5 bases). The V end was cut by 3 bases, the J end by 1 base, with 7 bases between. The CDR3 spans 13 residues. From germline, CDR1 is SGHVS and CDR2 FNYEAQ. DNA for the CDR3: TGTGCCAGCAGCTTTCGACAGTCCTACGAGCAGTACTTC. This translates into CASSFRQSYEQYF.

This clone came up a few times. The chain is built from TRBV7-3 and TRBJ2-1, with 9 bases aligning to TRBD2. Germline trimming cut 2 bases from V and 3 bases from J; bases unmatched to any gene: 14. CDR1 SGHTA and CDR2 FQGTGA come from the germline V gene. The CDR3 sequence is 19 residues long. The CDR3 nucleotides read TGTGCCAGCAGCTTAGATCTAGCTATAGCGGGAGCGAGCTACAATGAGCAGTTCTTC. Translation: CASSLDLAIAGASYNEQFF.

This clone came up once. This chain connects TRBV7-6 to TRBJ1-1; D may be TRBD1 (6 bases). Germline V gene data show CDR1 as SGHVS and CDR2 as FNYEAQ. V was pared by 0 bases and J by 0 bases, with 11 bases between. This CDR3 has 16 amino acids. The CDR3 here is CASSLAGASMNTEAFF. The CDR3 DNA is TGTGCCAGCAGCTTAGCGGGGGCGAGCATGAACACTGAAGCTTTCTTT.

This chain's CDR3 is CASSQGWGGPASYEQYF. CDR3 in DNA: TGTGCCAGCAGCCAAGGGTGGGGGGGCCCCGCCTCCTACGAGCAGTACTTC. The chain couples TRBV14 to TRBJ2-7; D is possibly TRBD2 (7 bases). In germline, CDR1 is SGHDN, CDR2 FVKESK. The CDR3 loop spans 17 amino acids. V lost 1 base and J 0 bases, leaving 16 bases between the germline ends.

The rearrangement uses TRBV27 and TRBJ2-3; D perhaps matches TRBD1 (7 bases). CDR1 and CDR2 (germline): MNHEY, SMNVEV (reference sequence). This CDR3 comprises 14 residues. Trimming stripped 3 bases from V and 4 bases from J, with 11 bases between. The CDR3 region is CASSFQGGPDTQYF. In DNA, the CDR3 is TGTGCCAGCAGTTTCCAGGGGGGCCCAGATACGCAGTATTTT.

In its sample, this clone was seen a few times. The CDR3 nucleotides are TGTGCCAGCAGCCGTGACAGTACACTCAATGAGCAGTTCTTC. This gives the protein CASSRDSTLNEQFF. The rearrangement links TRBV7-9 to TRBJ2-1; TRBD1 might be the D (5 bases). Between the trimmed V and J ends, which lost 5 bases and 6 bases, there was a span of 14 bases. The length of the CDR3 is 14 residues. Germline CDR1 and CDR2: SEHNR and FQNEAQ (reference sequence).

The chain recombines TRBV29-1 with TRBJ2-1, with a possible D match to TRBD1 (7 bases). Germline CDR1 and CDR2: SQVTM and ANQGSEA. V was shortened by 3 bases and J by 0 bases, with 21 bases between the two germline ends. This CDR3 is built from 18 residues. As DNA, the CDR3 is TGCAGCGTTGAGAGTCAGGGGGATCGGGGGAGCTCCTACAATGAGCAGTTCTTC. Translating gives CSVESQGDRGSSYNEQFF.

The chain is built from TRBV9 and TRBJ1-1, with 7 bases fitting TRBD1. This CDR3 is 15 amino acids long. CDR1 is SGDLS and CDR2 is YYNGEE in the germline V gene. The ends lost 0 bases at V and 0 bases at J; junction bases unmatched: 2. In DNA, the CDR3 is TGTGCCAGCAGCGTAGGACAGGGACTGAACACTGAAGCTTTCTTT. The encoded protein is CASSVGQGLNTEAFF.

The CDR3 loop reads CASSIDSHNEKLFF. The DNA for the CDR3 is TGTGCCAGCTCCATAGACAGCCACAATGAAAAACTGTTTTTT. This chain links TRBV18 with TRBJ1-4; D is perhaps TRBD1 (5 bases). CDR1 and CDR2 (germline): KGHSH, LQKENI. The CDR3 is 14 residues long. V was shortened by 6 bases and J by 5 bases, with 13 bases between the two germline ends. Drawing the rest from reference TRBV18 and TRBJ1-4, the complete variable domain is NAGVMQNPRHLVRRRGQEARLRCSPMKGHSHVYWYRQLPEEGLKFMVYLQKENIIDESGMPKERFSAEFPKEGPSILRIQQVVRGDSAAYFCASSIDSHNEKLFFGSGTQLSVL.

The chain joins TRBV30 to TRBJ2-7, with D perhaps TRBD1 (5 bases). V was clipped by 4 bases and J by 3 bases, with 13 bases between them. The CDR3 spans 13 residues. The V gene's germline CDR1 is GTSNPN and CDR2 SVGIG (reference sequence). The CDR3 DNA reads as TGTGCCTGGAACCCAGGGATGGGCTACGAGCAGTACTTC. Protein sequence: CAWNPGMGYEQYF.

The chain combines TRBV6-1 with TRBJ2-1; TRBD2 is a possible D gene (5 bases). Germline CDR1 reads MNHNS; CDR2 reads SASEGT. V lost 8 bases and J 3 bases, leaving 17 bases between the germline ends. The CDR3 has 15 amino acids. The CDR3 DNA reads as TGTGCCAGCGTAGGACGATTCGGGAACTACAATGAGCAGTTCTTC. Translating gives CASVGRFGNYNEQFF.

This clone has a handful of counts. The chain is built from TRBV27 and TRBJ2-5, with TRBD1 as a possible D gene (6 bases). V was trimmed by 2 bases and J by 3 bases, leaving 13 bases between them. This CDR3 has 15 residues. From germline, CDR1 is MNHEY and CDR2 SMNVEV (reference sequence). The CDR3 nucleotides are TGTGCCAGCAGTTTAGTTTGGGCAGGGGAAGAGACCCAGTACTTC. As protein: CASSLVWAGEETQYF.

The rearrangement joins TRBV2 to TRBJ2-3; 9 bases map to TRBD2. Losses at the gene ends were 3 bases for V and 1 base for J; bases not matched to a gene: 5. The CDR3 contains 16 residues. From germline, CDR1 is SNHLY and CDR2 FYNNEI. CDR3 DNA sequence: TGTGCCAGCAGTGAGCAAGCGGGAGGCGGCACAGATACGCAGTATTTT. Translation: CASSEQAGGGTDTQYF.

The CDR3 DNA reads as TGTGCCAGCAGTAAGGGACAGGCAGAAGAGACCCAGTACTTC. Translation: CASSKGQAEETQYF. The J gene is TRBJ2-5, the V gene TRBV6-6, with 8 positions matching TRBD1. The germline V gene encodes CDR1 MNHNY and CDR2 SVGAGI (reference sequence). The CDR3 extends over 14 amino acids. Losses at the gene ends were 5 bases for V and 3 bases for J; bases not matched to a gene: 5.

The gene calls are TRBV7-8 and TRBJ2-5; the D call may be TRBD1 or TRBD2 (5 bases each). The J call may be incorrect, as the DNA end agrees better with TRBJ2-7. CDR3 length equals 13 residues. In germline, CDR1 is SGHVS, CDR2 FQNEAQ. DNA of the CDR3: TGTGCCAGCAGCTTAGGAGGGGACTACGAGCAGTACTTC. This translates into CASSLGGDYEQYF.

V and J are TRBV14 and TRBJ2-3, with 11 bases identical to TRBD2. V dropped 4 bases and J dropped 6; count of bases not matched to a gene: 15. Germline assignment: CDR1 SGHDN and CDR2 FVKESK. The CDR3 runs to 18 residues. CDR3 in DNA: TGTGCCAGCAGCCCTCGACTAAAACTAGCGGGAGTGAGCGATACGCAGTATTTT. Translation gives CASSPRLKLAGVSDTQYF. Using reference TRBV14 and TRBJ2-3 for the parts outside the CDR3, the full variable domain is EAGVTQFPSHSVIEKGQTVTLRCDPISGHDNLYWYRRVMGKEIKFLLHFVKESKQDESGMPNNRFLAERTGGTYSTLKVQPAELEDSGVYFCASSPRLKLAGVSDTQYFGPGTRLTVL.

DNA for the CDR3: TGTGCCAGCAGGGGGACAGGGGCGAATTCACCCCTCCACTTT. This gives the protein CASRGTGANSPLHF. The chain joins TRBV2 to TRBJ1-6; 10 positions agree with TRBD1. Trimming at V came to 6 bases and at J to 7 bases, leaving 3 bases not matched to a gene. The CDR3 is 14 residues long. CDR1 is SNHLY and CDR2 is FYNNEI in the germline V gene.

The chain combines TRBV6-1 with TRBJ1-5, with D possibly TRBD1 on 5 matching bases. Germline CDR1 and CDR2: MNHNS and SASEGT. V lost 2 bases and J lost 9, with 11 bases in between. The CDR3 loop spans 13 amino acids. Here the CDR3 DNA reads TGTGCCAGCAGTGAACAGGGCATCCGGCCCCAGCATTTT. Its protein product is CASSEQGIRPQHF.

V gene TRBV7-6 combines with J gene TRBJ1-2; 9 positions match TRBD1. This CDR3 is built from 17 residues. The trim removed 0 bases at V and 4 bases at J, leaving 9 bases unmatched. Germline CDR1 is SGHVS and CDR2 is FNYEAQ. The CDR3 nucleotides are TGTGCCAGCAGCTTAGCCCACTCTGGGACAGGGTTCTATGGCTACACCTTC. It specifies CASSLAHSGTGFYGYTF.

This chain joins TRBV6-1 and TRBJ2-7; 9 nucleotides line up with TRBD2. The V segment lost 4 bases and the J segment 5 bases; nucleotides outside the gene matches: 6. The V gene's germline CDR1 is MNHNS and CDR2 SASEGT. The CDR3 has 14 amino acids. The CDR3 loop reads CASSAASGIDEQYF. CDR3 sequence (DNA): TGTGCCAGCAGTGCGGCTAGCGGGATTGACGAGCAGTACTTC.

Here the CDR3 reads CASRPRQGGVNTEAFF. CDR3 DNA: TGTGCCAGCCGACCTCGACAGGGGGGAGTGAACACTGAAGCTTTCTTT. The chain is built from TRBV19 and TRBJ1-1, with 9 nucleotides matching TRBD1. CDR1 and CDR2 from the germline V gene are LNHDA and SQIVND (reference sequence). V was pared by 9 bases and J by 0 bases, with 11 bases of the junction left unmatched. This CDR3 has 16 residues. Variable domain in full (rest from reference TRBV19 and TRBJ1-1): DGGITQSPKYLFRKEGQNVTLSCEQNLNHDAMYWYRQDPGQGLRLIYYSQIVNDFQKGDIAEGYSVSREKKESFPLTVTSAQKNPTAFYLCASRPRQGGVNTEAFFGQGTRLTVV.